This T cell receptor beta chain came from a study of blood T cell repertoires in COVID-19. The sample holds one count of this clone. V was trimmed by 5 bases and J by 3 bases, leaving 14 bases between them. The CDR3 is 14 amino acids. Germline V gene lookup returns CDR1 SGHVS and CDR2 FQNEAQ. Clones were read by immunoSEQ multiplex PCR, and TCRdb kept only the in-frame ones, dropping some. The sample yields about 190,000 clones, less than 85% seen once. The genes are TRBV7-8 and TRBJ2-7; possible D gene TRBD1, 5 bases. This TCR was recovered from a woman between 25 and 40 years old who had recovered from COVID-19. Source material: PBMCs or T cells enriched from blood (not recorded which). CDR3 region: CASSRGLGVYEQYF. The CDR3 bases are TGTGCCAGCAGCCGCGGCCTAGGGGTCTACGAGCAGTACTTC.